This T cell receptor (beta chain) was captured by sequencing in a study of blood T cell repertoires in COVID-19. Study context: Nucleic acid was either cDNA or gDNA, and it came from T cells, B-cell-depleted T cells, or PBMCs.

In the authors' methods: By means of reference gene primer amplification, nucleated cell counts were estimated. The protocol was immunoSEQ multiplex PCR, while the TCRdb copy is restricted to in-frame clones and leaves out a portion. The V and J calls and the clone size are those of that table, but D and trimming were determined from the DNA. In the table there are roughly 63,000 clones, approximately 92% of which are singletons. The CDR3 covers 13 residues. Trimming at V came to 5 bases and at J to 7 bases, leaving 3 bases not matched to a gene. Germline CDR1 and CDR2: MDHEN and SYDVKM. The chain has TRBV28 and TRBJ2-2, with 8 bases that match TRBD1. The source material was peripheral blood. The sequence came from a man in his fifties with acute or convalescent COVID-19. The CDR3 DNA follows: TGTGCCAGCAGTCCTGGGACAGGCGGGGAGCTGTTTTTT. Its translation is CASSPGTGGELFF.